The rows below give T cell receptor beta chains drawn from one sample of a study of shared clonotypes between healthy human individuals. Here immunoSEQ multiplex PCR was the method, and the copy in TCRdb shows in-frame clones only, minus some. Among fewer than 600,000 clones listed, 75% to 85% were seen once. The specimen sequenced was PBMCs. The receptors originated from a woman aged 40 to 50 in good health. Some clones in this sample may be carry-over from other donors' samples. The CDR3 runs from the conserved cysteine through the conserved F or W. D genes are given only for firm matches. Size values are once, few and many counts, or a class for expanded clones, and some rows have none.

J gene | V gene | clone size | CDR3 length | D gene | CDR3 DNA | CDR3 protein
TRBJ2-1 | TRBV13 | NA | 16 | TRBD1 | TGTGCCAGCAGCCCCCGGACAGGGTTGGGGTACAATGAGCAGTTCTTC | CASSPRTGLGYNEQFF
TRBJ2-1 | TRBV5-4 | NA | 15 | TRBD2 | TGTGCCAGCAGCCCCACTAGCGGGAGAACCTATGAGCAGTTCTTC | CASSPTSGRTYEQFF
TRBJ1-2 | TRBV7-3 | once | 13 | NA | TGTGCCAGCAGCACCCGGGAGGGCTATGGCTACACCTTC | CASSTREGYGYTF
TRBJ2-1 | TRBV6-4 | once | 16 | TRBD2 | TGTGCCAGCAGTAGCCGGACTAGCCTATTGTACAATGAGCAGTTCTTC | CASSSRTSLLYNEQFF
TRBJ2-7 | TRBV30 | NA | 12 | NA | TGTGCCTGGAGAGGGAACTCCTACGAGCAGTACTTC | CAWRGNSYEQYF
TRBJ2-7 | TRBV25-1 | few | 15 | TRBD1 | TGTGCCAGCAGTGGGTCCAACAGGGGGGACTACGAGCAGTACTTC | CASSGSNRGDYEQYF
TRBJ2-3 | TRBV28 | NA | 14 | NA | TGTGCCAGCAGTCCTCGGACGTTCTCAGATACGCAGTATTTT | CASSPRTFSDTQYF
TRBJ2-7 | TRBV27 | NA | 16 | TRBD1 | TGTGCCAGCAGTCCGACCCGAGACAGGGGGCTGCGGGAGCAGTACTTC | CASSPTRDRGLREQYF
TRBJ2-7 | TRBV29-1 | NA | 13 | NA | TGCAGCGTTGCAGGGGCGGGATTCTACGAGCAGTACTTC | CSVAGAGFYEQYF
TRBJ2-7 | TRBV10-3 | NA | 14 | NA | TGTGCCATCAGTGCGGGGATCCTAGGCTACGAGCAGTACTTC | CAISAGILGYEQYF
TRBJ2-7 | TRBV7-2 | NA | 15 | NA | TGTGCCAGCAGCCTCCAGGGGGGGCTGTCCTACGAGCAGTACTTC | CASSLQGGLSYEQYF
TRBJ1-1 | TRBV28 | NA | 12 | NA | TGTGCCAGCAGCCTCCCTGGGCGGCAAGCTTTCTTT | CASSLPGRQAFF
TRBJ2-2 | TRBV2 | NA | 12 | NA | TGTGCCAGCAGCCGACGAACCGGGGAGCTGTTTTTT | CASSRRTGELFF
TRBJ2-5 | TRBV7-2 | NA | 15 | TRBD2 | TGTGCCAGCAGCTCGGGGGGGATACGAGGAGAGACCCAGTACTTC | CASSSGGIRGETQYF
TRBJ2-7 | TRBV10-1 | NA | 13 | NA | TGCGCCAGCAGTGGAGACAGGGCGGGGGAGCAGTACTTC | CASSGDRAGEQYF